These 32 T cell receptor beta chains originate from one sample sequenced in a study of T cell clonotyping in hematopoietic cell transplantation. TCRdb's table, derived via immunoSEQ multiplex PCR, lists solely in-frame clones and lacks some. The table includes some 9,700 clones, 95% to 97% detected once. The sample consisted of peripheral blood mononuclear cells, taken 100 days after allogeneic stem cell transplant. The receptor set was obtained from a male patient between 60 and 69 years old who had an allogeneic stem cell transplant from a related donor, so the T cells may come from the graft donor. Some clones in this sample may be carry-over from other donors' samples.

In DNA form, the CDR3 reads TGTGCCAGCAGCGCACAAACAGGGGGGTCGAACTACGAGCAGTACTTC. Its protein product is CASSAQTGGSNYEQYF. This chain links TRBV4-2 with TRBJ2-7; 8 nucleotides line up with TRBD1. From germline, CDR1 is LGHNA and CDR2 YNFKEQ. With 5 bases clipped from V and 3 bases from J, the junction kept 12 bases outside the gene matches. The CDR3 extends over 16 amino acids.

The chain is built from TRBV9 and TRBJ2-4; unclear D gene. Germline V gives CDR1 SGDLS, CDR2 YYNGEE. V was trimmed by 1 base and J by 6 bases, leaving 8 bases between them. This CDR3 region has 13 residues. The CDR3 coding sequence is TGTGCCAGCAGCGTACCGCCGGGAAACATTCAGTACTTC. This codes for CASSVPPGNIQYF.

CDR3 sequence (DNA): TGTGCCAGCAGCTACCCATGGATCACGAACTATGGCTACACCTTC. Translating gives CASSYPWITNYGYTF. This chain uses TRBV7-9 with TRBJ1-2; D is unclear. Trimming pared 4 bases from V and 2 bases from J, leaving 14 bases between. The CDR3 is 15 amino acids. CDR1 and CDR2 from the germline V gene are SEHNR and FQNEAQ (reference sequence).

The chain's CDR3 is CASSLVDNQETQYF. The CDR3, as DNA: TGTGCCAGCAGCTTAGTAGACAACCAAGAGACCCAGTACTTC. V usage is TRBV7-6 and J usage is TRBJ2-5; D remains ambiguous. Trimming took off 1 base at V and 0 bases at J, with 6 bases between the two ends. Germline CDR1 and CDR2: SGHVS and FNYEAQ. There are 14 residues in the CDR3.

This clone was found once. V gene TRBV7-8 combines with J gene TRBJ2-1; no reliable D call. Germline CDR1 and CDR2: SGHVS and FQNEAQ. CDR3 length equals 11 residues. V was pared by 1 base and J by 9 bases, with 4 bases between. The CDR3 region has the DNA TGTGCCAGCAGCTTAGTTACTGAGCAGTTCTTC. It yields the protein CASSLVTEQFF.

This sequence joins TRBV7-2 and TRBJ1-4; D possibly corresponds to TRBD1 (5 bases). V lost 5 bases to trimming and J lost 0 bases, with 10 bases between them. CDR1 is SGHTA and CDR2 is FQGNSA in the germline V gene. CDR3 length: 15 residues. In nucleotides, the CDR3 is TGTGCCAGCAGCCAAATAGGGGCAACTAATGAAAAACTGTTTTTT. As protein: CASSQIGATNEKLFF.

The genes are TRBV10-3 and TRBJ2-3; the D gene could be TRBD1 or TRBD2 (5 bases each). Trimming shortened V by 2 bases and J by 1 base, and 13 bases separated the two germline ends. The CDR3 runs to 16 residues. CDR1 ENHRY and CDR2 SYGVKD come from the germline V gene. CDR3 in amino acids: CAISEGRAEGTDTQYF. In nucleotides, the CDR3 is TGTGCCATCAGTGAGGGCAGGGCGGAGGGCACAGATACGCAGTATTTT.

This clone came up once. The chain recombines TRBV30 with TRBJ2-1, with D unresolved. This CDR3 region has 11 residues. Trimming left V 2 bases short and J 5 bases short, with 4 bases between. Germline loops: CDR1 GTSNPN, CDR2 SVGIG (reference sequence). The CDR3 DNA reads as TGTGCCTGGAGTCAGGACAATGAGCAGTTCTTC. Translated, it gives CAWSQDNEQFF.

This sequence joins TRBV29-1 and TRBJ1-1; TRBD1 matches 7 bases. V lost 6 bases to trimming and J lost 10 bases; unmatched junction nucleotides: 14. The V gene's germline CDR1 is SQVTM and CDR2 ANQGSEA. The CDR3 spans 13 residues. The CDR3: CSVATGEWSRAFF. CDR3 coding DNA: TGCAGCGTAGCCACAGGGGAATGGAGTCGAGCTTTCTTT.

V is TRBV28 and J is TRBJ1-3, with D perhaps TRBD1 (6 bases). The germline V and J ends were trimmed by 3 bases and 0 bases, with 12 bases remaining between them. The germline V gene has CDR1 MDHEN and CDR2 SYDVKM. The length of the CDR3 is 16 residues. The CDR3 DNA is TGTGCCAGCAGTTTCAGGGACATGAGCTCTGGAAACACCATATATTTT. This translates into CASSFRDMSSGNTIYF.

This clone is a singleton in its sample. The chain carries TRBV25-1 and TRBJ2-7, with 12 bases matching TRBD1. The V and J ends lost 5 bases and 5 bases, in that order; junction bases with no gene match: 7. This CDR3 has 15 amino acids. The germline V gene has CDR1 MGHDK and CDR2 SYGVNS. CDR3 in amino acids: CASSPPGTGGNEQYF. CDR3 nucleotide sequence: TGTGCCAGCAGTCCTCCCGGGACAGGGGGCAACGAGCAGTACTTC.

The chain recombines TRBV28 with TRBJ2-2; unclear D gene. The CDR3 runs 17 residues. Trimming removed 2 bases from V and 3 bases from J, with 16 bases in between. The germline V gene encodes CDR1 MDHEN and CDR2 SYDVKM. CDR3 bases: TGTGCCAGCAGTTTACTGGGTGGGGTTAAGGACACCGGGGAGCTGTTTTTT. As protein: CASSLLGGVKDTGELFF.

The chain uses TRBV5-1 and TRBJ1-2; TRBD1 might be the D (5 bases). Germline V gives CDR1 SGHRS, CDR2 YFSETQ. The V gene lost 0 bases and the J gene lost 6 bases, with 9 bases spanning the gap. The CDR3 sequence is 13 residues long. In DNA form, the CDR3 reads TGCGCCAGCAGCTTGGACGGGGGGGATGGCTACACCTTC. As protein: CASSLDGGDGYTF.

The sample holds one count of this clone. J is TRBJ1-2 and V is TRBV28, with a possible D match to TRBD1 (6 bases). The CDR3 contains 13 residues. V was pared by 5 bases and J by 4 bases, with 11 bases between. The V gene's germline CDR1 is MDHEN and CDR2 SYDVKM. CDR3 DNA sequence: TGTGCCAGCAGTGTACAGGGTTCCTATGGCTACACCTTC. It specifies CASSVQGSYGYTF.

Details on this clone: A junction end diverges from the germline sequence, so it may reflect a read error. The rearrangement links TRBV7-7 to TRBJ2-5; possible D gene TRBD1, 8 bases. Near its end, the DNA agrees better with TRBJ2-7, so the J call may be wrong. The CDR3 extends over 16 amino acids. Germline V gene data show CDR1 as SSHAT and CDR2 as FNYEAQ (reference sequence). CDR3 DNA: TGTGCTAGCAGCTTGGGAGGGGGACAGGTGGTATTCGAGCAGTACTTC. It encodes CASSLGGGQVVFEQYF.

The sample holds one count of this clone. The chain joins TRBV11-3 to TRBJ2-7, with TRBD1 matching 8 bases. Trimming took 4 bases from V and 5 from J; bases not matched to a gene: 13. Germline lookup yields CDR1 SGHNT and CDR2 YENEEA. This CDR3 is 16 amino acids long. The CDR3 region has the DNA TGTGCCAGCAGCTCCCGCTCGAGCAGGGGGCGGAACGAGCAGTACTTC. Residues: CASSSRSSRGRNEQYF.

V and J are TRBV5-4 and TRBJ1-5; no reliable D call. Deletions cut 0 bases from V and 6 bases from J, with 4 bases between. Looked up from germline, CDR1 is SGHNT and CDR2 is YYREEE (reference sequence). This CDR3 comprises 12 residues. The CDR3 protein is CASSLDAQPQHF. CDR3 DNA sequence: TGTGCCAGCAGCTTGGACGCTCAGCCCCAGCATTTT.

This clone was seen once. This rearrangement joins TRBV9 to TRBJ2-7, with 9 bases identical to TRBD1. Germline V gene data show CDR1 as SGDLS and CDR2 as YYNGEE. There are 14 residues in the CDR3. The junction had 6 bases not matched to a gene; V was cut back by 4 bases and J by 4 bases. The CDR3 protein is CASSSGTGWYEQYF. The CDR3 nucleotides are TGTGCCAGCAGCTCTGGGACAGGGTGGTACGAGCAGTACTTC.

The gene calls are TRBV2 and TRBJ1-6; the D gene is possibly TRBD1 (5 bases). Per germline, CDR1 SNHLY and CDR2 FYNNEI. Trimming removed 6 bases from V and 0 bases from J, with 12 bases in between. The length of the CDR3 is 16 residues. The CDR3 DNA sequence: TGTGCCAGCAGGGGGGGACTGAGCTCCTATAATTCACCCCTCCACTTT. Residues: CASRGGLSSYNSPLHF.

The V gene is TRBV6-5, the J gene TRBJ1-3; 7 nucleotides line up with TRBD1. Losses at the gene ends were 4 bases for V and 0 bases for J; bases not matched to a gene: 3. Germline V gene data show CDR1 as MNHEY and CDR2 as SVGAGI. CDR3 length equals 15 residues. DNA of the CDR3: TGTGCCAGCAGTTTAGACAGGGTCTCTGGAAACACCATATATTTT. It encodes CASSLDRVSGNTIYF.

The V call is TRBV19, the J call TRBJ1-1, with TRBD1 as a possible D gene (5 bases). Per germline, CDR1 LNHDA and CDR2 SQIVND (reference sequence). V was shortened by 10 bases and J by 3 bases, with 15 bases between the two germline ends. CDR3 size: 13 residues. The CDR3 DNA reads as TGTGCCACCCTCCCGGGACCATACACTGAAGCTTTCTTT. This translates into CATLPGPYTEAFF.

The rearrangement links TRBV11-2 to TRBJ1-1; D not resolved. The CDR3 is 15 residues long. Trimming shortened V by 8 bases and J by 1 base, and 17 bases separated the two germline ends. CDR1 is SGHAT, CDR2 FQNNGV, per germline. CDR3 residues: CASVGMGMGNTEAFF. CDR3 DNA: TGTGCCAGCGTAGGGATGGGGATGGGGAACACTGAAGCTTTCTTT.

This clone was seen just once. The chain joins TRBV28 to TRBJ1-2; weak D call: TRBD1 (5 bases). The CDR3 has 12 residues. CDR1 is MDHEN, CDR2 SYDVKM, per germline. Trimming took 3 bases from V and 4 from J, leaving 6 bases between them. For the CDR3, the DNA is TGTGCCAGCAGTTTTGACAGCTATGGCTACACCTTC. Amino acid sequence: CASSFDSYGYTF.

V and J are TRBV5-6 and TRBJ2-3; D is tentatively TRBD1 or TRBD2 (6 bases each). V dropped 3 bases and J dropped 3 bases, with 14 bases sitting between them. CDR1 is SGHDT, CDR2 YYEEEE, per germline. The CDR3 has 15 amino acids. The CDR3 protein is CASSYPGAGTDTQYF. As DNA, the CDR3 is TGTGCCAGCAGCTACCCAGGGGCGGGGACAGATACGCAGTATTTT.

The chain joins TRBV4-1 to TRBJ2-7, with D perhaps TRBD1 or TRBD2 (6 bases each). Trimming stripped 4 bases from V and 0 bases from J, with 13 bases between. This CDR3 has 15 residues. Germline assignment: CDR1 MGHRA and CDR2 YSYEKL. The CDR3 sequence: CASSRGGQSSYEQYF. The CDR3 bases are TGCGCCAGCAGCCGGGGAGGACAGAGCTCCTACGAGCAGTACTTC.

This clone appeared a single time. The genes are TRBV28 and TRBJ2-7; the D is unclear. V was trimmed by 3 bases and J by 4 bases, leaving 7 bases between them. The germline V gene encodes CDR1 MDHEN and CDR2 SYDVKM. This CDR3 region has 12 residues. CDR3 protein: CASSFSLYEQYF. The DNA for the CDR3 is TGTGCCAGCAGTTTTAGCCTTTACGAGCAGTACTTC.

V usage is TRBV11-2 and J usage is TRBJ2-3; TRBD1 matches 8 bases. The germline V gene encodes CDR1 SGHAT and CDR2 FQNNGV. The CDR3 loop spans 18 amino acids. J lost 2 bases, V lost 1 base, and 11 bases had no gene match. This chain's CDR3 is CASSLVSLGTGHTDTQYF. The CDR3 DNA reads TGTGCCAGCAGCTTAGTGTCCTTGGGGACAGGACACACAGATACGCAGTATTTT.

The chain joins TRBV7-2 to TRBJ1-2, with 8 positions matching TRBD1. The J segment lost 6 bases and the V segment lost 4 bases, leaving 4 bases of the junction unmatched. The CDR3 has 13 amino acids. Looked up from germline, CDR1 is SGHTA and CDR2 is FQGNSA. The CDR3 protein is CASSSRGRHGYTF. CDR3 sequence (DNA): TGTGCCAGCAGCTCCAGGGGGCGTCATGGCTACACCTTC.

The chain links TRBV4-2 to TRBJ2-7, with 11 nucleotides matching TRBD1. J was trimmed by 6 bases and V by 2 bases; bases with no gene match: 6. The CDR3 is 15 amino acids. Germline loops: CDR1 LGHNA, CDR2 YNFKEQ. Here the CDR3 DNA reads TGTGCCAGCAGCCAACGTAGGGACAGGGGGGGCGAGCAGTACTTC. Its protein product is CASSQRRDRGGEQYF.

CDR3 coding DNA: TGTGCCAGCAGCTTAGGAGGGGATTCCTACAATGAGCAGTTCTTC. Its translation: CASSLGGDSYNEQFF. The chain combines TRBV11-1 with TRBJ2-1; D is perhaps TRBD1 or TRBD2 (5 bases each). This CDR3 has 15 amino acids. Germline V gene sequence: CDR1 SGHAT, CDR2 FQDESV (reference sequence). The V end was cut by 1 base, the J end by 1 base, with 8 bases between.

The V gene is TRBV29-1, the J gene TRBJ1-2; TRBD1 matches 9 bases. CDR3 size: 13 residues. Germline-derived CDR1 and CDR2 are SQVTM and ANQGSEA. The V and J ends lost 5 bases and 8 bases, in that order; junction bases with no gene match: 9. CDR3 sequence: CSVSRTGVEGYTF. CDR3 nucleotide sequence: TGCAGCGTTTCTCGGACAGGGGTGGAGGGCTACACCTTC.

The chain is built from TRBV6-4 and TRBJ2-1; TRBD2 might be the D (5 bases). The germline CDR1 and CDR2 sequences are MRHNA and SNTAGT. V lost 4 bases and J 5 bases, leaving 9 bases between the germline ends. The CDR3 sequence is 13 residues long. In nucleotides, the CDR3 is TGTGCCAGCAGTGCGGGGAGAGACAATGAGCAGTTCTTC. Residues: CASSAGRDNEQFF.